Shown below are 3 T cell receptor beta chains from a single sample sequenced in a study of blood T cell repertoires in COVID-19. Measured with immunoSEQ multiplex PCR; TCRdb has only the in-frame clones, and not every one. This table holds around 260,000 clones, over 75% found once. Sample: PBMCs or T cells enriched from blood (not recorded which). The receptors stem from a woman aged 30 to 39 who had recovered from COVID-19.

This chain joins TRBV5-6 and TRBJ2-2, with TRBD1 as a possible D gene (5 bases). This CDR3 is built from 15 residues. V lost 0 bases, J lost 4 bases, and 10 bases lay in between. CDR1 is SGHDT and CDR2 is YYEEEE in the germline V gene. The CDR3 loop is CASSLEQEITGELFF. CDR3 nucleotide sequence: TGTGCCAGCAGCTTGGAACAGGAGATCACCGGGGAGCTGTTTTTT. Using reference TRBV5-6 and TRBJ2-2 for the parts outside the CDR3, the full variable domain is DAGVTQSPTHLIKTRGQQVTLRCSPKSGHDTVSWYQQALGQGPQFIFQYYEEEERQRGNFPDRFSGHQFPNYSSELNVNALLLGDSALYLCASSLEQEITGELFFGEGSRLTVL.

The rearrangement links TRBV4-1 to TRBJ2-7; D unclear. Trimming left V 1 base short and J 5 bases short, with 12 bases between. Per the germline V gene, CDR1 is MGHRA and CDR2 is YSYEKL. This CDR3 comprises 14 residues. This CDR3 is CASSQGPGFDEQYF. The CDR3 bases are TGCGCCAGCAGCCAAGGCCCCGGTTTCGACGAGCAGTACTTC.

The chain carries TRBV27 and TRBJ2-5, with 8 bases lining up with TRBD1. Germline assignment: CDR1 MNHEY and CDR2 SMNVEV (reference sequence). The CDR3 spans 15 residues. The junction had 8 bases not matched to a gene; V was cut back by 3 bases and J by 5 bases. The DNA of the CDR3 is TGTGCCAGCAGTTTTCGCCAGGGGGCAATGGAGACCCAGTACTTC. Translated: CASSFRQGAMETQYF.